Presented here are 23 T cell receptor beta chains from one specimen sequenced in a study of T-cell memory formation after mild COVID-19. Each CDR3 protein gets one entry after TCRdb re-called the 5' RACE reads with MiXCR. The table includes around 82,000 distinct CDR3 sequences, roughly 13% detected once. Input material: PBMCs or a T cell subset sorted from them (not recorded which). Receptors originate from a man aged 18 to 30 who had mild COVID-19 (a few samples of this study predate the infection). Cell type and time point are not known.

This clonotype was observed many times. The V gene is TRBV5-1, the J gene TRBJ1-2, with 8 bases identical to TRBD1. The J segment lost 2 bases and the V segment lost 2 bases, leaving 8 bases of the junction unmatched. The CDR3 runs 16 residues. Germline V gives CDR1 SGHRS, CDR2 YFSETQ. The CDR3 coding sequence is TGCGCCAGCAGCTTCCAAACAGGGGGTCTGAACTATGGCTACACCTTC. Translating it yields CASSFQTGGLNYGYTF.

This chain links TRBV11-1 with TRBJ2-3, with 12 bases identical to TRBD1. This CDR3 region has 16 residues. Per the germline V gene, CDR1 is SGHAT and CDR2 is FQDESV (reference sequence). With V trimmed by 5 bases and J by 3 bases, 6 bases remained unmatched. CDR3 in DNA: TGTGCCAGCAGCCAAAGGGACAGGGGGCCTACAGATACGCAGTATTTT. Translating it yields CASSQRDRGPTDTQYF.

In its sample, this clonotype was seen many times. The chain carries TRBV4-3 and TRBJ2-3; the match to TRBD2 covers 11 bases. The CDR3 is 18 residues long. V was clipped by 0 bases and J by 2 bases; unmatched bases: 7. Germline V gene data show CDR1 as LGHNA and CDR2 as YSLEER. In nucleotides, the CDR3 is TGCGCCAGCAGCCAAGATATCCTAGCGGGGGGATACACAGATACGCAGTATTTT. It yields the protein CASSQDILAGGYTDTQYF.

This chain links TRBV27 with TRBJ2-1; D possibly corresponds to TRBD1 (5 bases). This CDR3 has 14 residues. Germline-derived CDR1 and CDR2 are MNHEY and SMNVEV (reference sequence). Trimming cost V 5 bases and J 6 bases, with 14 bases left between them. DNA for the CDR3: TGTGCCAGCAGTGTCGGACACCGTTCCAATGAGCAGTTCTTC. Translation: CASSVGHRSNEQFF.

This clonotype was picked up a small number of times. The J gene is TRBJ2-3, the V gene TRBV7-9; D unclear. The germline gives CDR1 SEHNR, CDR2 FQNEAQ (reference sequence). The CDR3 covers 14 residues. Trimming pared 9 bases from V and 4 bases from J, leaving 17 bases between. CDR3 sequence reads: CASTFLTLSDTQYF. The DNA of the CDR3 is TGTGCCAGTACCTTTTTGACTCTCTCAGATACGCAGTATTTT.

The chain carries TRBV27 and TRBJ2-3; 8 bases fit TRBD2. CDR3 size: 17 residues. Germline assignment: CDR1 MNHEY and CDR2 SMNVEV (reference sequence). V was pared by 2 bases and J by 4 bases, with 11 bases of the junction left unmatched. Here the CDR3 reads CASSLEAGAPGADTQYF. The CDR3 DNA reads TGTGCCAGCAGTTTAGAAGCGGGGGCCCCAGGGGCAGATACGCAGTATTTT.

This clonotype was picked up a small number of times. CDR3 nucleotide sequence: TGTGCCAGCAGCTTACCCGCTAGCGGGGGGGACACAGATACGCAGTATTTT. Its protein is CASSLPASGGDTDTQYF. The chain links TRBV7-9 to TRBJ2-3; 12 nucleotides match TRBD2. CDR3 length equals 17 residues. CDR1 and CDR2 (germline): SEHNR, FQNEAQ (reference sequence). The V and J ends lost 2 bases and 2 bases, in that order; junction bases with no gene match: 5.

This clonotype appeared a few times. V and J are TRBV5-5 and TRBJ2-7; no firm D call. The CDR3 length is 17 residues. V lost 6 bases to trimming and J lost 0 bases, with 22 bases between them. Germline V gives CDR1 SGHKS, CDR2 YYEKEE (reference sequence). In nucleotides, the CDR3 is TGTGCCAGCACCACTGGAATGGCCAGAATGAGCTCCTACGAGCAGTACGTC. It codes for CASTTGMARMSSYEQYV.

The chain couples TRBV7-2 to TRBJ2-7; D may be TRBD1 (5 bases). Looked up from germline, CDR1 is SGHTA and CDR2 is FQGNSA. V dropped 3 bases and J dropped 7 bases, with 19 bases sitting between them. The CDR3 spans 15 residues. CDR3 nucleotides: TGTGCCAGCAGCTTCCAAAGGGGATACCCTCGGGAGCAGTACTTC. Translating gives CASSFQRGYPREQYF.

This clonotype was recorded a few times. CDR3 sequence reads: CSAGPGPRGGYTF. The CDR3 region has the DNA TGCAGTGCAGGTCCGGGACCCCGCGGGGGCTACACCTTC. The chain uses TRBV20-1 and TRBJ1-2, with D perhaps matching TRBD1 (5 bases). The germline V and J ends were trimmed by 6 bases and 8 bases, with 19 bases remaining between them. The CDR3 length is 13 residues. Germline loops: CDR1 DFQATT, CDR2 SNEGSKA (reference sequence).

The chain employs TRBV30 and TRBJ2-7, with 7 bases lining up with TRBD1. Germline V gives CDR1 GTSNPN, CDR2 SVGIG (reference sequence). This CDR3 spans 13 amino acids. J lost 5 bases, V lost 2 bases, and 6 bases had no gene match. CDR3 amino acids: CAWSPGTDNEQYF. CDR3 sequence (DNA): TGTGCCTGGAGTCCCGGGACAGATAACGAGCAGTACTTC.

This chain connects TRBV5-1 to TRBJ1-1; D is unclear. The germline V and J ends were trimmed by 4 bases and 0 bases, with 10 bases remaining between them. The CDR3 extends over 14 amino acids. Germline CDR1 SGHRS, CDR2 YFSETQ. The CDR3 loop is CASSPVTMNTEAFF. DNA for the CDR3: TGCGCCAGCAGCCCAGTAACTATGAACACTGAAGCTTTCTTT.

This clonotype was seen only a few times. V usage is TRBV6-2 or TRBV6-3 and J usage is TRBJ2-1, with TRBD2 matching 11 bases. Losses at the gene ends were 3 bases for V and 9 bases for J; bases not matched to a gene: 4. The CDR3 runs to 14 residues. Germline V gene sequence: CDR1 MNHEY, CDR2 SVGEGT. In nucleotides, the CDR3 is TGTGCCAGCAGTTATTCCGGGACTAGCGGTGAGCAGTTCTTC. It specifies CASSYSGTSGEQFF.

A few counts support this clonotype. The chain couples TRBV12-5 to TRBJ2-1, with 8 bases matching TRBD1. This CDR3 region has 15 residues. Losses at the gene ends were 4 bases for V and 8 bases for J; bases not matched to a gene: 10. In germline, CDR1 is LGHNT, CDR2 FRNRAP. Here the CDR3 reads CASGSYPDRGDEQFF. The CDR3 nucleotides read TGTGCTAGTGGTTCATATCCTGACAGGGGCGATGAGCAGTTCTTC.

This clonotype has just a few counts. In DNA, the CDR3 is TGCGCCAGCAGCTCCGAGACTAGCGGGGGGGCCGGATGGGTTGAGCAGTTCTTC. It is translated as CASSSETSGGAGWVEQFF. V and J are TRBV4-1 and TRBJ2-1, with 14 nucleotides matching TRBD2. This CDR3 contains 18 residues. Germline V gene data show CDR1 as MGHRA and CDR2 as YSYEKL. With V trimmed by 5 bases and J by 9 bases, 15 bases remained unmatched.

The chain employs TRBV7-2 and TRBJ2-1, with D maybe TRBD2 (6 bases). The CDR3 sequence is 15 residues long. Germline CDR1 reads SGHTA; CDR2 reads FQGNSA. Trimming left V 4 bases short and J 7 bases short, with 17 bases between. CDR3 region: CASSSPGGVGNEQFF. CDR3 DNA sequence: TGTGCCAGCAGCTCCCCGGGCGGGGTAGGAAATGAGCAGTTCTTC.

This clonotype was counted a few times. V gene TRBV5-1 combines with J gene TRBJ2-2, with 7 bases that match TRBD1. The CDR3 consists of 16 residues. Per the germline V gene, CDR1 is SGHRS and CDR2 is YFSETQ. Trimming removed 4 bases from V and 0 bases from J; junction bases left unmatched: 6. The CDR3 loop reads CASSTPTGTNTGELFF. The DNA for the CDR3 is TGCGCCAGCAGCACCCCGACAGGGACGAACACCGGGGAGCTGTTTTTT. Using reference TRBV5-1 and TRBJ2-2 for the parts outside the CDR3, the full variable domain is KAGVTQTPRYLIKTRGQQVTLSCSPISGHRSVSWYQQTPGQGLQFLFEYFSETQRNKGNFPGRFSGRQFSNSRSEMNVSTLELGDSALYLCASSTPTGTNTGELFFGEGSRLTVL.

CDR3 in amino acids: CASSFGQGPFYGYTF. CDR3 sequence (DNA): TGTGCCAGCAGTTTTGGGCAGGGTCCCTTCTATGGCTACACCTTC. This chain links TRBV12-3 or TRBV12-4 with TRBJ1-2; the D gene is possibly TRBD1 (5 bases). The ends were cut back, 3 bases at V and 4 bases at J, with 15 bases in the middle. CDR3 length: 15 residues.

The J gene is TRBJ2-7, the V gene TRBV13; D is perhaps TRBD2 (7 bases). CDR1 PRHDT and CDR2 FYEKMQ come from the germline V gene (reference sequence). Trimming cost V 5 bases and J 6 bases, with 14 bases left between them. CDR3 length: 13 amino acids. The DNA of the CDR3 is TGTGCCAGCAGCCCTAGAGGGGGGGGCGAGCAGTACTTC. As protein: CASSPRGGGEQYF.

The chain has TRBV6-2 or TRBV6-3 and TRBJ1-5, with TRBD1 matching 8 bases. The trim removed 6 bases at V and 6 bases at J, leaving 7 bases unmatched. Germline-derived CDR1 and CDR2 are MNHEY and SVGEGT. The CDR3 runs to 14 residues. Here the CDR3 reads CASRSDRGAQPQHF. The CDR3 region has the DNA TGTGCCAGCAGGTCCGACAGGGGAGCTCAGCCCCAGCATTTT.

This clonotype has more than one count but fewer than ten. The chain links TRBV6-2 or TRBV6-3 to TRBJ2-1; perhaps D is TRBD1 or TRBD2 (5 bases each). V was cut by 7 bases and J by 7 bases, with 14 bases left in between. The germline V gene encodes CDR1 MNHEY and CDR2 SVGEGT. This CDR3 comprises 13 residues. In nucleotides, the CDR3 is TGTGCCAGCATCTCGGGGCCGCGGAATGAGCAGTTCTTC. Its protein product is CASISGPRNEQFF.

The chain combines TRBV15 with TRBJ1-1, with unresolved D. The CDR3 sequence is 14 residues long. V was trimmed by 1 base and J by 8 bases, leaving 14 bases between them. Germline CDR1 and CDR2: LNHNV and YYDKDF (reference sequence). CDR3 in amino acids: CATSRGSGGAEAFF. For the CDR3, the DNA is TGTGCCACCAGCAGAGGGTCAGGTGGCGCCGAAGCTTTCTTT.

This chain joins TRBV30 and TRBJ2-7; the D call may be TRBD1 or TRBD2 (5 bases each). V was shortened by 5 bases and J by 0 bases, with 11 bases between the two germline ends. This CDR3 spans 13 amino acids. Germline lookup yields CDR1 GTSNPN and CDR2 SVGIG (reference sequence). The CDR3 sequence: CAWEGFPSYEQYF. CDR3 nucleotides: TGTGCCTGGGAGGGGTTCCCCTCCTACGAGCAGTACTTC.